This T cell receptor beta chain was found in a study of T cells in localized non-small cell lung cancer (TCRdb year 2020). Notes on the research overall: The study examined T cell repertoires in roughly 240 patients with early-stage NSCLC and compared tumors with uninvolved tumor-adjacent lungs. A mean age of around 66 years was recorded for the NSCLC patients, of whom under 150 were male and some 100 were female. All 240 or so NSCLC patients in the cohort were treatment-naive and had localized lung tumors that were resected.

Findings and caveats that apply to the study as a whole: Longer overall survival was associated with higher T cell density in blood, whereas shorter survival was associated with higher clonality in adjacent lung. A median of roughly 60 of the top 100 tumor clones turned up in the paired uninvolved adjacent lung, and some 27 of those clones also ranked among the top 100 of that same adjacent lung. Because multi-region tumor sequencing was not done, intratumor heterogeneity could not be ruled out. Uninvolved tumor-adjacent lung showed the highest T cell clonality, higher than tumor, which suggests more focused antigenic responses in the uninvolved tumor-adjacent lung. Since the design was exploratory, TCR variables were selected using unadjusted p-values with no false-discovery rate correction.

Worth noting for this clone: Which antigen it targets is not known. One base away there is no much larger clone; base qualities are not given.

TCR beta CDR3 regions were sequenced from DNA using the immunoSEQ Assay. The paper's processing steps were these. T cell density was computed as TCR beta template counts normalized to usable DNA estimated by amplifying housekeeping genes. Richness was estimated using the preseqR package, with extrapolation to 400,000 templates for PBMC samples and to 120,000 templates for tissue samples. Clonality was defined by subtracting Pielou's evenness from one. To identify tissue-enriched TCRs, differential abundance testing was run on productive amino-acid clonotypes with a minimum total count of 5 and an alpha of 0.1. The Jaccard Index and the Morisita Overlap Index were used to measure how much the repertoires overlapped between compartments. GLIPH grouped TCR beta CDR3s together with public tetramer-defined viral CDR3s, and a viral motif had to include at least three viral sequences and also show V-gene enrichment. TCRdb mirrors the immuneACCESS table, restricted to in-frame sequences. Some clones are absent from its copies; in checked studies, under half trace to an unresolved V gene, and the reason for the others is unknown. The DNA gave D and trimming, while V, J and clone size come from that table. Counted in this sample were roughly 89,000 clones; approximately 90% of them appeared once. Over 3.5% of the sample is held by the ten biggest clonotypes.

At diagnosis, peripheral blood, uninvolved tumor-adjacent lung and tumor were collected and stored as a combination of fresh-frozen and FFPE material. For TCR repertoire profiling, blood samples were analyzed in the form of peripheral blood mononuclear cells. The CDR3 covers 17 residues, taking in both the cysteine and the phenylalanine. Only the CDR3 DNA stays, 51 bases, in frame from base 1. Deletion took 2 bases off V and 5 bases off J, with a span of 21 bases between the germline ends. In the germline V gene, CDR1 corresponds to MNHNS and CDR2 to SASEGT. The rearrangement joined TRBV6-1 to TRBJ1-1, with the D gene not confidently named. The specimen was PBMCs, collected before any cancer treatment. The clonotype was recovered from a woman aged 35 to 70 with stage II squamous cell lung carcinoma. The CDR3 protein is CASSESWLSRRWTEAFF. The DNA is as follows: TGTGCCAGCAGTGAATCTTGGCTCTCTCGAAGGTGGACTGAAGCTTTCTTT.